The 14 T cell receptor beta chains below were found in one sample sequenced in a study of identifying expanded T cells in peripheral blood. This table comes from immunoSEQ multiplex PCR, and its TCRdb copy is limited to in-frame clones, with some not included. The sample has 75,000 to 90,000 clones, 70% to 90% seen once. Material: blood. The receptors stem from a person between 18 and 69 years old in good health.

The CDR3 loop is CASSLGWQPNEKLFF. The CDR3, as DNA: TGTGCCAGCAGCTTAGGATGGCAGCCTAATGAAAAACTGTTTTTT. The gene calls are TRBV7-8 and TRBJ1-4, with unresolved D. CDR1 is SGHVS and CDR2 is FQNEAQ in the germline V gene. Trimming stripped 1 base from V and 3 bases from J, with 9 bases between. The CDR3 consists of 15 residues.

V gene TRBV28 combines with J gene TRBJ2-1; 8 bases match TRBD1. Germline V gene data show CDR1 as MDHEN and CDR2 as SYDVKM. V lost 2 bases, J lost 1 base, and 13 bases stayed unmatched. CDR3 size: 19 residues. In DNA form, the CDR3 reads TGTGCCAGCAGTTTAGTTGGCAGGGGGCGAGGAAGGTCCTACAATGAGCAGTTCTTC. It translates to CASSLVGRGRGRSYNEQFF.

Worth noting for this clone: This sample also contains other DNA sequences that code for the same CDR3. V gene TRBV7-2 combines with J gene TRBJ1-2; TRBD1 might be the D (5 bases). Trimming cost V 5 bases and J 3 bases, with 13 bases left between them. Germline CDR1 SGHTA, CDR2 FQGNSA. The CDR3 is 14 amino acids. DNA for the CDR3: TGTGCCAGCAGCACCCAGGGAGCTGACTATGGCTACACCTTC. Encoded protein: CASSTQGADYGYTF.

The CDR3 sequence is CASSQALVGEQFF. DNA of the CDR3: TGTGCCAGCAGCCAAGCTCTGGTAGGGGAGCAGTTCTTC. The chain is built from TRBV14 and TRBJ2-1; D is ambiguous. CDR3 length equals 13 residues. The germline V and J ends were trimmed by 1 base and 10 bases, with 11 bases remaining between them. Germline V CDR1 and CDR2: SGHDN, FVKESK.

The V gene is TRBV11-2, the J gene TRBJ2-2, with D unclear. Germline V gene sequence: CDR1 SGHAT, CDR2 FQNNGV. V was cut by 0 bases and J by 5 bases, with 13 bases left in between. The CDR3 spans 16 residues. CDR3: CASSLDPDLRTGELFF. Written as DNA, the CDR3 is TGTGCCAGCAGCTTAGATCCCGACCTCCGGACCGGGGAGCTGTTTTTT.

The chain is built from TRBV6-1 and TRBJ1-4; 9 bases fit TRBD1. The CDR3 length is 14 residues. Unmatched junction bases numbered 1, after V lost 1 base and J lost 7 bases. Germline V gene sequence: CDR1 MNHNS, CDR2 SASEGT. The CDR3 bases are TGTGCCAGCAGTGAAGGGACAGGGGTTGAAAAACTGTTTTTT. It specifies CASSEGTGVEKLFF.

CDR3 DNA sequence: TGCGCCAGTTGCGACAGAAAAAATGAAAAACTGTTTTTT. It codes for CASCDRKNEKLFF. The chain joins TRBV5-1 to TRBJ1-4; tentatively, D is TRBD1 (5 bases). The CDR3 is made up of 13 amino acids. The V end was cut by 8 bases, the J end by 5 bases, with 13 bases between. Germline lookup yields CDR1 SGHRS and CDR2 YFSETQ.

This chain uses TRBV25-1 with TRBJ2-7; 12 bases agree with TRBD1. The CDR3 is 16 residues long. Trimming took 6 bases from V and 6 from J; bases not matched to a gene: 12. Germline lookup yields CDR1 MGHDK and CDR2 SYGVNS. The CDR3 nucleotides read TGTGCCAGCAGCGGCAACCGGGACAGGGGGCTTGGCGAGCAGTACTTC. This translates into CASSGNRDRGLGEQYF.

The CDR3 is CASSDRANTEAFF. In DNA, the CDR3 is TGTGCCAGCAGCGACAGGGCCAACACTGAAGCTTTCTTT. This sequence joins TRBV7-9 and TRBJ1-1, with 7 positions matching TRBD1. The V segment lost 5 bases and the J segment 2 bases; nucleotides outside the gene matches: 2. The CDR3 is 13 amino acids. Looked up from germline, CDR1 is SEHNR and CDR2 is FQNEAQ (reference sequence).

The chain links TRBV5-4 to TRBJ2-1; D ambiguous. The germline V gene has CDR1 SGHNT and CDR2 YYREEE (reference sequence). This CDR3 is 16 amino acids long. Trimming stripped 3 bases from V and 2 bases from J, with 15 bases between. In nucleotides, the CDR3 is TGTGCCAGCAGCTCCGACGGGCGTCGCCCCTACAATGAGCAGTTCTTC. Amino acids: CASSSDGRRPYNEQFF.

The rearrangement joins TRBV6-1 to TRBJ1-2, with D unresolved. Looked up from germline, CDR1 is MNHNS and CDR2 is SASEGT. V lost 1 base, J lost 4 bases, and 13 bases lay in between. CDR3 length: 15 amino acids. The CDR3 DNA is TGTGCCAGCAGTGAAGGGAACCTCGCCGGCTATGGCTACACCTTC. Amino acid sequence: CASSEGNLAGYGYTF.

The chain has TRBV7-2 and TRBJ1-1, with a tentative D call TRBD1 (5 bases). V lost 5 bases, J lost 2 bases, and 15 bases lay in between. The CDR3 has 15 amino acids. The V gene's germline CDR1 is SGHTA and CDR2 FQGNSA. Written as DNA, the CDR3 is TGTGCCAGCAGCCCAAGAATCGGGGGAAACACTGAAGCTTTCTTT. Translation: CASSPRIGGNTEAFF.

The chain carries TRBV10-3 and TRBJ2-7; TRBD2 might be the D (7 bases). The V gene's germline CDR1 is ENHRY and CDR2 SYGVKD. Trimming took 8 bases from V and 5 from J, leaving 22 bases between them. This CDR3 is built from 15 residues. The DNA of the CDR3 is TGTGCCATCGGAATTAGGGGGGGCGCGACCAACGAGCAGTACTTC. It translates to CAIGIRGGATNEQYF.

There are a few counts of this clone. This chain links TRBV6-5 with TRBJ1-3; no definite D call. This CDR3 contains 15 residues. V was cut by 4 bases and J by 0 bases, with 10 bases left in between. The germline V gene has CDR1 MNHEY and CDR2 SVGAGI. CDR3 sequence reads: CASSFDRFSGNTIYF. The CDR3, as DNA: TGTGCCAGCAGTTTCGACCGATTCTCTGGAAACACCATATATTTT.